Listed below are T cell receptor beta chains from one sample, sequenced in a study of long-term antiretroviral therapy in people with HIV. TCRdb's table, derived via immunoSEQ multiplex PCR, lists solely in-frame clones and lacks some. The sample yields around 22,000 clones, 80% to 85% seen once. Sequencing was performed on unsorted PBMCs, taken 4.1 to 4.5 years after starting antiretroviral therapy. The source of these receptors is a man in his thirties or forties with HIV. The CDR3 runs from the conserved cysteine through the conserved F or W. Fields, in order: CDR3 DNA, CDR3 protein, V gene, J gene, clone size, D gene. The D gene is left open where the match is weak. Clone size is given for some rows only: seen once, a few or many times, or a class if the clone is expanded.

cdr3_nt: TGTGCCAGCAGTTACCCGGAGCGCCAACTTCAAGAGACCCAGTACTTC; cdr3_aa: CASSYPERQLQETQYF; v_call: TRBV27; j_call: TRBJ2-5; clone_size: -; d_call: -
cdr3_nt: TGTGCCAGCTCAGTGGACAGCTACGAGCAGTACTTC; cdr3_aa: CASSVDSYEQYF; v_call: TRBV18; j_call: TRBJ2-7; clone_size: -; d_call: -
cdr3_nt: TGTGCCAGTAAGGGACAGAATAGCAATCAGCCCCAGCATTTT; cdr3_aa: CASKGQNSNQPQHF; v_call: TRBV6-5; j_call: TRBJ1-5; clone_size: -; d_call: TRBD1
cdr3_nt: TGCGCCAGCAGCTTGGCATGGACAGGGAAGAACACCGGGGAGCTGTTTTTT; cdr3_aa: CASSLAWTGKNTGELFF; v_call: TRBV5-1; j_call: TRBJ2-2; clone_size: -; d_call: TRBD1
cdr3_nt: TGTGCCAGCAGTTACTGGACAGCTAACACTGAAGCTTTCTTT; cdr3_aa: CASSYWTANTEAFF; v_call: TRBV6-6; j_call: TRBJ1-1; clone_size: -; d_call: -
cdr3_nt: TGTGCCTGGGTTCCGGACACTAGGAGTTCACCCCTCCACTTT; cdr3_aa: CAWVPDTRSSPLHF; v_call: TRBV30; j_call: TRBJ1-6; clone_size: -; d_call: -
cdr3_nt: TGTGCCAGCAGCGTAAGTCCAGGGGGACAGCCCCAGCATTTT; cdr3_aa: CASSVSPGGQPQHF; v_call: TRBV9; j_call: TRBJ1-5; clone_size: -; d_call: TRBD1
cdr3_nt: TGTGCCAGCAGTGTGGCGGGGCACGCCTACGAGCAGTACTTC; cdr3_aa: CASSVAGHAYEQYF; v_call: TRBV6-1; j_call: TRBJ2-7; clone_size: -; d_call: -
cdr3_nt: TGTGCCAGCAGGTCCACAGGTGTCAATGAAAAACTGTTTTTT; cdr3_aa: CASRSTGVNEKLFF; v_call: TRBV28; j_call: TRBJ1-4; clone_size: -; d_call: -
cdr3_nt: TGTGCCAGTAGCACACTAGCGGGAGTAGATACGCAGTATTTT; cdr3_aa: CASSTLAGVDTQYF; v_call: TRBV19; j_call: TRBJ2-3; clone_size: -; d_call: TRBD2
cdr3_nt: TGTGCCAGCTCATCGGACAGGGACGAGCAGTACTTC; cdr3_aa: CASSSDRDEQYF; v_call: TRBV18; j_call: TRBJ2-7; clone_size: -; d_call: TRBD1
cdr3_nt: TGTGCCAGCAGCTTAGGGACAGGGGATAGTGGCTACACCTTC; cdr3_aa: CASSLGTGDSGYTF; v_call: TRBV7-3; j_call: TRBJ1-2; clone_size: once; d_call: TRBD1
cdr3_nt: TGCGCCAGCAGCCAAGTAAAGGGGGCTAAGGGAAACACCATATATTTT; cdr3_aa: CASSQVKGAKGNTIYF; v_call: TRBV4-1; j_call: TRBJ1-3; clone_size: few; d_call: TRBD1
cdr3_nt: TGTGCTAGTGGTTTGGGGACTAGCGACACAGATACGCAGTATTTT; cdr3_aa: CASGLGTSDTDTQYF; v_call: TRBV12-5; j_call: TRBJ2-3; clone_size: -; d_call: TRBD2
cdr3_nt: TGTGCCAGCAGCTTGAGTGGAGAGGGGAGGGGACTCGACGAGCAGTACTTC; cdr3_aa: CASSLSGEGRGLDEQYF; v_call: TRBV5-5; j_call: TRBJ2-7; clone_size: -; d_call: TRBD2
cdr3_nt: TGTGCCATCGTGAGTCTCCTAGGGACTGAAGCTTTCTTT; cdr3_aa: CAIVSLLGTEAFF; v_call: TRBV10-3; j_call: TRBJ1-1; clone_size: -; d_call: -
cdr3_nt: TGTGCCAGCAGCTTAGGGACAGGGGGGGTCCAAGAGACCCAGTACTTC; cdr3_aa: CASSLGTGGVQETQYF; v_call: TRBV7-8; j_call: TRBJ2-5; clone_size: once; d_call: TRBD1
cdr3_nt: TGCGCCAGCAGCCAGTTGGACAGCCAGTATCAGCCCCAGCATTTT; cdr3_aa: CASSQLDSQYQPQHF; v_call: TRBV4-1; j_call: TRBJ1-5; clone_size: once; d_call: -
cdr3_nt: TGTGCCAGCAGCCCCGGGCCAGGGGGCTCCAACTATGGCTACACCTTC; cdr3_aa: CASSPGPGGSNYGYTF; v_call: TRBV7-9; j_call: TRBJ1-2; clone_size: -; d_call: TRBD1
cdr3_nt: TGCAGCGTTGAATTGGCGGGGCCCTCCTACAATGAGCAGTTCTTC; cdr3_aa: CSVELAGPSYNEQFF; v_call: TRBV29-1; j_call: TRBJ2-1; clone_size: -; d_call: -
cdr3_nt: TGTGCCAGCAGTGAATACTTGTTACAGCGGAACACTGAAGCTTTCTTT; cdr3_aa: CASSEYLLQRNTEAFF; v_call: TRBV2; j_call: TRBJ1-1; clone_size: medium-sized; d_call: -
cdr3_nt: TGTGCCAGCAGTGATGTGCAGGAACTTATGAACACTGAAGCTTTCTTT; cdr3_aa: CASSDVQELMNTEAFF; v_call: TRBV2; j_call: TRBJ1-1; clone_size: -; d_call: -
cdr3_nt: TGTGCCCTCATTACTTCGCCCGGAAACACTGAAGCTTTCTTT; cdr3_aa: CALITSPGNTEAFF; v_call: TRBV30; j_call: TRBJ1-1; clone_size: -; d_call: -
cdr3_nt: TGCGCCAGCAGCTTGGATCCGGCGGCGGGAGTGGCCGAGCAGTACTTC; cdr3_aa: CASSLDPAAGVAEQYF; v_call: TRBV5-1; j_call: TRBJ2-7; clone_size: -; d_call: TRBD2
cdr3_nt: TGCGCCAGCAGCCTAATTGGAGGCGGCGGGGAGCTGTTTTTT; cdr3_aa: CASSLIGGGGELFF; v_call: TRBV4-1; j_call: TRBJ2-2; clone_size: -; d_call: -
cdr3_nt: TGTGCCAGCAGCATCACTAGCGGGAGAGGCAATGAGCAGTTCTTC; cdr3_aa: CASSITSGRGNEQFF; v_call: TRBV7-2; j_call: TRBJ2-1; clone_size: -; d_call: TRBD2
cdr3_nt: TGTGCCAGCACCCAGGCGGTAGGGGGCAGAGAGACCCAGTACTTC; cdr3_aa: CASTQAVGGRETQYF; v_call: TRBV6-6; j_call: TRBJ2-5; clone_size: -; d_call: TRBD1
cdr3_nt: TGTGCCAGCAGCGTAGGGGGGGACCCAGGGGCCACTGAAGCTTTCTTT; cdr3_aa: CASSVGGDPGATEAFF; v_call: TRBV9; j_call: TRBJ1-1; clone_size: -; d_call: -
cdr3_nt: TGTGCCAGCAGCCCTGACCAGTACAATGAGCAGTTCTTC; cdr3_aa: CASSPDQYNEQFF; v_call: TRBV6-1; j_call: TRBJ2-1; clone_size: few; d_call: -
cdr3_nt: TGCAGCGTTGAAGGGACTAGCGGGAGCCCCTACGAGCAGTACTTC; cdr3_aa: CSVEGTSGSPYEQYF; v_call: TRBV29-1; j_call: TRBJ2-7; clone_size: -; d_call: TRBD2
cdr3_nt: TGTGCCAGCAGTGATTCGGGGGGGTTGGATGAAAAACTGTTTTTT; cdr3_aa: CASSDSGGLDEKLFF; v_call: TRBV28; j_call: TRBJ1-4; clone_size: -; d_call: -
cdr3_nt: TGTGCCAGCAGCTTCTACAGGGGCCCGTTCGCTCAGAGCGCCGGGGAGCTGTTTTTT; cdr3_aa: CASSFYRGPFAQSAGELFF; v_call: TRBV7-2; j_call: TRBJ2-2; clone_size: -; d_call: TRBD1
cdr3_nt: TGTGCCAGTAGTATAGATATACGCGAGCAGTACTTC; cdr3_aa: CASSIDIREQYF; v_call: TRBV19; j_call: TRBJ2-7; clone_size: -; d_call: -
cdr3_nt: TGTGCCAGCAGCGTAGGACCTCAGGGGGTTAGCGATGAGCAGTTCTTC; cdr3_aa: CASSVGPQGVSDEQFF; v_call: TRBV9; j_call: TRBJ2-1; clone_size: -; d_call: TRBD1
cdr3_nt: TGTGCCAGTGGTCCGTCGGCAGGGGTCCACGAGCAGTACTTC; cdr3_aa: CASGPSAGVHEQYF; v_call: TRBV6-5; j_call: TRBJ2-7; clone_size: -; d_call: -
cdr3_nt: TGTGCCAGCAGCTTGGCGGGGAACACTGAAGCTTTCTTT; cdr3_aa: CASSLAGNTEAFF; v_call: TRBV5-4; j_call: TRBJ1-1; clone_size: -; d_call: -
cdr3_nt: TGTGCCAAACAGGGAAGCTCTGGAAACACCATATATTTT; cdr3_aa: CAKQGSSGNTIYF; v_call: TRBV7-9; j_call: TRBJ1-3; clone_size: few; d_call: -
cdr3_nt: TGCAGCGTTATCCGAAGGGGAGCCTTGAACACTGAAGCTTTCTTT; cdr3_aa: CSVIRRGALNTEAFF; v_call: TRBV29-1; j_call: TRBJ1-1; clone_size: -; d_call: -
cdr3_nt: TGTGCCAGCAGCACAGGTACAGATACGCAGTATTTT; cdr3_aa: CASSTGTDTQYF; v_call: TRBV7-2; j_call: TRBJ2-3; clone_size: -; d_call: -
cdr3_nt: TGTGCCAGCAGCTTGATGGCGGGACCGCAGTTCTTC; cdr3_aa: CASSLMAGPQFF; v_call: TRBV5-6; j_call: TRBJ2-1; clone_size: -; d_call: -
cdr3_nt: TGTGCCTGGAGTCTCCTACAGGGGGCTTCTGGAAACACCATATATTTT; cdr3_aa: CAWSLLQGASGNTIYF; v_call: TRBV30; j_call: TRBJ1-3; clone_size: -; d_call: TRBD1
cdr3_nt: TGTGCTAGCAGCTTCATAGGGCGGCAGATACAAGAGACCCAGTACTTC; cdr3_aa: CASSFIGRQIQETQYF; v_call: TRBV7-7; j_call: TRBJ2-5; clone_size: -; d_call: -
cdr3_nt: TGTGCCAGTAGTATTACCGGGTTTTCTGAGCAGTTCTTC; cdr3_aa: CASSITGFSEQFF; v_call: TRBV19; j_call: TRBJ2-1; clone_size: -; d_call: -
cdr3_nt: TGTGCCAGCTCACCACCGGGACTAGCGGGAGATCAGTACTTC; cdr3_aa: CASSPPGLAGDQYF; v_call: TRBV18; j_call: TRBJ2-7; clone_size: -; d_call: TRBD2
cdr3_nt: TGTGCCAGCAGCCTCGGGGAGGTAAACACTGAAGCTTTCTTT; cdr3_aa: CASSLGEVNTEAFF; v_call: TRBV7-9; j_call: TRBJ1-1; clone_size: -; d_call: -
cdr3_nt: TGTGCCAGCAGCCCCTGGCTTGGTCTAGCGGGAGGAGGTGAGCAGTTCTTC; cdr3_aa: CASSPWLGLAGGGEQFF; v_call: TRBV9; j_call: TRBJ2-1; clone_size: -; d_call: TRBD2
cdr3_nt: TGCAGTGCTAGAGTGGGCGAGCAGTACTTC; cdr3_aa: CSARVGEQYF; v_call: TRBV20-1; j_call: TRBJ2-7; clone_size: -; d_call: -
cdr3_nt: TGTGCCATCAGTGAAGCCAGGGGGGGGGACACCGGGGAGCTGTTTTTT; cdr3_aa: CAISEARGGDTGELFF; v_call: TRBV10-3; j_call: TRBJ2-2; clone_size: -; d_call: -
cdr3_nt: TGTGCCAGCCTGTACAGGGGGCCGGCCTCGAACACTGAAGCTTTCTTT; cdr3_aa: CASLYRGPASNTEAFF; v_call: TRBV27; j_call: TRBJ1-1; clone_size: -; d_call: TRBD1